This TCR beta chain was sequenced during a study of T cell responses to AZD1222 COVID-19 vaccine. Germline V gene sequence: CDR1 SGHNT, CDR2 YYREEE (reference sequence). The CDR3 is made up of 13 amino acids. Trimming stripped 1 base from V and 5 bases from J, with 6 bases between. Comment on this clone: Its antigen is unidentified.

General study results and limits: Researchers report vaccine-associated CD4 TCRs spanning spike, with dominance at 160-218 and 743-854. The number of AZD1222 recipients seropositive at baseline was only 5 to 7. Clonal diversity may have been underestimated in mostly white British donors.

Measured with immunoSEQ multiplex PCR; TCRdb has only the in-frame clones, and not every one. Found here are about 110,000 clones, less than 95% of them singletons; the top ten hold less than 9.5%. This chain uses TRBV5-4 with TRBJ1-4; no clear D gene. The clonotype comes from an adult who received the AZD1222 COVID-19 vaccine. Sequenced material: peripheral blood, taken 28 days after the second AZD1222 dose. The CDR3, as DNA: TGTGCCAGCAGCTTGAGAGTGAATGAAAAACTGTTTTTT. Translating gives CASSLRVNEKLFF.